The source of this TCR beta chain is a study of CD8 T cells in Susac syndrome. V dropped 0 bases and J dropped 0; count of bases not matched to a gene: 7. CDR1 SGDLS and CDR2 YYNGEE come from the germline V gene. This CDR3 region has 17 residues. Random hexamers were used to reverse transcribe an amount of about 0.45 to 1 ug RNA. By means of immunoSEQ multiplex PCR, TCR beta CDR3 spanning 54 Vbeta and 13 Jbeta underwent amplification. Each CDR3 protein is one row after TCRdb ran MiXCR on the immunoSEQ multiplex PCR reads. The table shows a few hundred thousand distinct CDR3 sequences, with about 90% occurring only once.

The sequencing sample was made of CD8+ T cells from PBMCs. V gene TRBV9 combines with J gene TRBJ1-1, with 8 bases lining up with TRBD1. The sequence was obtained from a human donor with multiple sclerosis. The CDR3 nucleotides read TGTGCCAGCAGCGTAGGCCCCGGACAGGGACTGAACACTGAAGCTTTCTTT. This sequence encodes CASSVGPGQGLNTEAFF. Full variable domain (outside the CDR3, taken from reference TRBV9 and TRBJ1-1): DSGVTQTPKHLITATGQRVTLRCSPRSGDLSVYWYQQSLDQGLQFLIQYYNGEERAKGNILERFSAQQFPDLHSELNLSSLELGDSALYFCASSVGPGQGLNTEAFFGQGTRLTVV.